The sample holds a few counts of the clone carrying this TCR beta chain. The antigen is not known. CDR3 size: 14 residues. Germline-derived CDR1 and CDR2 are MNHNS and SASEGT. Trimming pared 2 bases from V and 0 bases from J, leaving 8 bases between. Donors were ostensibly healthy at sampling, although undocumented immune exposures were probable. PCR primers comprised 60 Vbeta and 13 Jbeta primers. Only in-frame clones appear in the TCRdb table, and some are missing; sequencing was by immunoSEQ multiplex PCR. The repertoire consists of roughly 190,000 clones, with 65% to 75% occurring once and the leading ten covering 4% to 5%. The data are from a study of cytomegalovirus exposure and HLA in healthy donors. The study's findings and limits: Later analysis showed TCR association rates varying by HLA locus, highest for DRB1 and lowest for HLA-C. In vitro data verified a few CMV-associated chains as specific for CMV antigens. Later analysis identified around 15,000 TCR beta sequences associated with HLA alleles, using a false discovery rate threshold of 0.05.

The genes are TRBV6-1 and TRBJ2-7, with a weak D call TRBD2 (6 bases). The source material was PBMCs. This TCR came from a man in his thirties or forties in good health and CMV-seropositive. The CDR3 DNA reads TGTGCCAGCAGTGAATTCGGGAGCTCCTACGAGCAGTACTTC. This translates into CASSEFGSSYEQYF.